A single sample is the source of the 9 T cell receptor beta chains below, sequenced in a study of T cells after yellow fever vaccination. MiXCR, applied by TCRdb to the 5' RACE reads, yields one record per CDR3 protein. The sample includes more than 200,000 distinct CDR3 sequences, roughly 4% seen only once; the top ten take roughly a fifth. Sequencing was performed on PBMCs, taken 15 days after the yellow fever booster vaccination. These receptors were taken from a man younger than 30 who received the YFV17D yellow fever vaccine.

In this sample, this clonotype turned up many times. The genes are TRBV7-2 and TRBJ1-5, with D perhaps TRBD1 (5 bases). The CDR3 is made up of 13 amino acids. The germline CDR1 and CDR2 sequences are SGHTA and FQGNSA. With 5 bases removed from V and 5 bases from J, the gap between germline ends came to 10 bases. The CDR3 here is CASSVQTDQPQHF. CDR3 DNA sequence: TGTGCCAGCAGCGTACAGACAGATCAGCCCCAGCATTTT.

This clonotype was counted at least ten times. The V call is TRBV20-1, the J call TRBJ2-2, with TRBD2 matching 8 bases. After removal of 0 bases from V and 0 bases from J, the junction contained 0 bases not matched to a gene. The CDR3 loop spans 15 amino acids. The V gene's germline CDR1 is DFQATT and CDR2 SNEGSKA (reference sequence). CDR3 bases: TGCAGTGCTAGAGAGCGGGGGGCGAACACCGGGGAGCTGTTTTTT. Protein: CSARERGANTGELFF.

At least ten counts were recorded for this clonotype. The chain carries TRBV10-3 and TRBJ2-5; 16 bases align to TRBD2. Trimming at V came to 6 bases and at J to 3 bases, leaving 4 bases not matched to a gene. Germline assignment: CDR1 ENHRY and CDR2 SYGVKD. The CDR3 covers 16 residues. The CDR3, as DNA: TGTGCCATCAGCCCCGGGACTAGCGGGGGGGAAGAGACCCAGTACTTC. Its translation is CAISPGTSGGEETQYF.

This clonotype showed up many times. The V call is TRBV4-1, the J call TRBJ1-1; TRBD1 might be the D (6 bases). The germline gives CDR1 MGHRA, CDR2 YSYEKL. The germline V and J ends were trimmed by 3 bases and 3 bases, with 20 bases remaining between them. The CDR3 consists of 17 residues. DNA of the CDR3: TGCGCCAGCAGCCATCCCCCATTCCGGACAGAGGACACTGAAGCTTTCTTT. Protein product: CASSHPPFRTEDTEAFF.

The table lists this clonotype with many counts. This sequence joins TRBV5-5 and TRBJ2-3; TRBD2 agrees at 9 bases. The trim removed 6 bases at V and 2 bases at J, leaving 4 bases unmatched. CDR3 size: 14 residues. CDR1 is SGHKS and CDR2 is YYEKEE in the germline V gene (reference sequence). DNA of the CDR3: TGTGCCAGCACCGTAGCGGGGGCCACAGATACGCAGTATTTT. Protein sequence: CASTVAGATDTQYF.

This clonotype showed up many times. V is TRBV20-1 and J is TRBJ2-5; the match to TRBD2 covers 14 bases. The CDR3 runs 16 residues. CDR1 DFQATT and CDR2 SNEGSKA come from the germline V gene (reference sequence). Trimming at V came to 3 bases and at J to 5 bases, leaving 8 bases not matched to a gene. CDR3 in DNA: TGCAGTGCTAGCGGGGGACTAGCGGGGGCGACGGAGACCCAGTACTTC. Amino acid sequence: CSASGGLAGATETQYF.

This clonotype was detected many times. V usage is TRBV19 and J usage is TRBJ1-5; 8 nucleotides line up with TRBD1. Germline V gives CDR1 LNHDA, CDR2 SQIVND (reference sequence). J was trimmed by 6 bases and V by 4 bases; bases with no gene match: 8. The CDR3 spans 15 residues. The CDR3 DNA reads TGTGCCAGTAGTACCGACAGGGGAACGGGTCAGCCCCAGCATTTT. It translates to CASSTDRGTGQPQHF.

This clonotype was found many times. The rearrangement uses TRBV12-3 or TRBV12-4 and TRBJ1-3; D remains unclear. V dropped 2 bases and J dropped 1 base, with 9 bases sitting between them. This CDR3 is 15 amino acids long. The CDR3 here is CASSLRTVSGNTIYF. The CDR3 region has the DNA TGTGCCAGCAGTTTAAGGACTGTTTCTGGAAACACCATATATTTT.

This rearrangement joins TRBV3-1 to TRBJ1-2; tentatively, D is TRBD1 (5 bases). V was pared by 6 bases and J by 3 bases, with 20 bases between. Germline V gene sequence: CDR1 LGHDT, CDR2 YNNKEL (reference sequence). The CDR3 covers 16 residues. The CDR3 here is CASSPWTRLRDYGYTF. In DNA, the CDR3 is TGTGCCAGCAGTCCGTGGACACGACTCAGGGACTATGGCTACACCTTC.